This TCR beta chain stems from a study of cytomegalovirus exposure and HLA in healthy donors. General study findings and limits: Presence/absence analyses rested on an assumption that sequencing depth was roughly uniform across donors.

Amplification used 60 Vbeta primers and 13 Jbeta primers. Sequencing used immunoSEQ multiplex PCR; TCRdb keeps in-frame clones, though not all of them. Here the sample spans about 41,000 clones, about 84% being singletons. The V end was cut by 3 bases, the J end by 8 bases, with 17 bases between. The CDR3 extends over 14 amino acids. CDR1 and CDR2 (germline): SGHNT, YYREEE (reference sequence). There are a few counts of this clone. Antigen unknown. The sequenced material came from PBMCs. The J gene is TRBJ1-2, the V gene TRBV5-4, with D unclear. The clonotype comes from a man aged 45-65 years in good health and CMV-seronegative. CDR3 residues: CASSSEASEGGYTF. DNA for the CDR3: TGTGCCAGCAGCTCGGAAGCGTCCGAGGGAGGCTACACCTTC. The variable domain in full, with the rest retrieved from reference TRBV5-4 and TRBJ1-2, is ETGVTQSPTHLIKTRGQQVTLRCSSQSGHNTVSWYQQALGQGPQFIFQYYREEENGRGNFPPRFSGLQFPNYSSELNVNALELDDSALYLCASSSEASEGGYTFGSGTRLTVV.